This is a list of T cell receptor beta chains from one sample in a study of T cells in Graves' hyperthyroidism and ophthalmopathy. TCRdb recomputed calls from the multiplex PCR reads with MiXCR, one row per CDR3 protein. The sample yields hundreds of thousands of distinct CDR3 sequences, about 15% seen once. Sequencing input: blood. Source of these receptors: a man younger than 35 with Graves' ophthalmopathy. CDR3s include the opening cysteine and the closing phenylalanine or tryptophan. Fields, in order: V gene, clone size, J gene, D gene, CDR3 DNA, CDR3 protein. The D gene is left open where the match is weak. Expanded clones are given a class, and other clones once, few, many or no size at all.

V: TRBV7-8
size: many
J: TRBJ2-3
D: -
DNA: TGTGCCAGCAGCTTATTATTCGGACAGAGCACAGATACGCAGTATTTT
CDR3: CASSLLFGQSTDTQYF

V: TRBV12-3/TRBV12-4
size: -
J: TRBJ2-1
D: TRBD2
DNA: TGTGCCAGCAGTTCTAGCGGGAGGTTTAATGAGCAGTTCTTC
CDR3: CASSSSGRFNEQFF

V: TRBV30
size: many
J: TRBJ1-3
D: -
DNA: TGTGCCTGGAGTGGTGTCTCTGGAAACACCATATATTTT
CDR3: CAWSGVSGNTIYF

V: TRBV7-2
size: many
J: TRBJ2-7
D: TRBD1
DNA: TGTGCCAGCAGCCCAGGGGGTAGTGTTGGGGGCTACGAGCAGTACTTC
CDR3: CASSPGGSVGGYEQYF

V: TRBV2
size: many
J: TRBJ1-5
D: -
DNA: TGTGCCAGCAGTCCGGGACACTGGGGCAATCAGCCCCAGCATTTT
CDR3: CASSPGHWGNQPQHF

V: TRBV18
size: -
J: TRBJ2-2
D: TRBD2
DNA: TGTGCCAGCTCACCCAGCGGGAGCCTGAACACCGGGGAGCTGTTTTTT
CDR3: CASSPSGSLNTGELFF

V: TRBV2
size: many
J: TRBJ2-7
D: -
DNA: TGTGCCAGCAATACCGGGACGGACTCCTACGAGCAGTACTTC
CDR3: CASNTGTDSYEQYF

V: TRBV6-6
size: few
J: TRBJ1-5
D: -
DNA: TGTGCCAGCAGTTACTCAGGGCCCACCAGATCGCCCCAGCATTTT
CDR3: CASSYSGPTRSPQHF

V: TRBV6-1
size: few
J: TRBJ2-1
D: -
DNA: TGTGCCAGCGGGGAGCGGGCCAATGAGCAGTTCTTC
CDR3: CASGERANEQFF

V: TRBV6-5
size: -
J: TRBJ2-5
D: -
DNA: TGTGCCAGCAGTTACCCGACTGGGGGAGAGACCCAGTACTTC
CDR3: CASSYPTGGETQYF

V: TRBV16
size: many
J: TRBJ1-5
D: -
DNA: TGTGCCAGCAGCTTAGACGGGCCCGCTTTTTATAGCAATCAGCCCCAGCATTTT
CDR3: CASSLDGPAFYSNQPQHF

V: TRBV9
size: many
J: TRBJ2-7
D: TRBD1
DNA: TGTGCCAGCAGCGTAGGGGGGCAGGGGGCCGAGCAGTACTTC
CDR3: CASSVGGQGAEQYF

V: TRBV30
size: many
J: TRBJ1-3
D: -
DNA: TGTGCCTGGAGCGCCCGTCTCCGGGCCAAAAGGGCGGACACCATATATTTT
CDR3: CAWSARLRAKRADTIYF

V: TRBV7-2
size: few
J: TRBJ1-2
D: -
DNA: TGTGCCAGCAGCTTCAATATCAGGCGCTATGGCTACACCTTC
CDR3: CASSFNIRRYGYTF

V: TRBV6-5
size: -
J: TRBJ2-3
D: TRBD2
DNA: TGTGCCAGCAGTTACTGGGGGACTAGCGGGGGATCAGATACGCAGTATTTT
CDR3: CASSYWGTSGGSDTQYF